Listed below are T cell receptor beta chains from one sample, sequenced in a study of cytomegalovirus exposure and HLA in healthy donors. Produced via immunoSEQ multiplex PCR; TCRdb's table is partial and in-frame only. The sample includes roughly 140,000 clones, around 77% of them seen just once. Sequences were obtained from PBMCs. The source is a woman in her forties in good health and CMV-seropositive. The CDR3 runs from the conserved cysteine through the conserved F or W. Each record gives: D gene, J gene, V gene, clone size, CDR3 DNA, CDR3 protein. A D gene is named only where the DNA matches it firmly. Only part of the rows carry a size: once, few, many, or a class if the clone is expanded.

>.|TRBJ2-3|TRBV6-4|.
TGTGCCAGCAAATTGGGAACAGGCGATACGCAGTATTTT
CASKLGTGDTQYF
>TRBD1|TRBJ1-4|TRBV5-1|once
TGCGCCAGCAGCTTGGAGGGGGCCCCGAATGAAAAACTGTTTTTT
CASSLEGAPNEKLFF
>.|TRBJ1-6|TRBV28|.
TGTGCCAGCAGTGAACAGGGACCGGCCCTCCACTTT
CASSEQGPALHF
>TRBD1|TRBJ2-7|TRBV6-1|once
TGTGCCAGCAGTGACATTCTCGGACAGGGGACCTACGAGCAGTACTTC
CASSDILGQGTYEQYF
>.|TRBJ1-2|TRBV30|.
TGTGCCTGGAGTGTACTGGGGCAGGGGTATGGCTACACCTTC
CAWSVLGQGYGYTF
>TRBD1|TRBJ1-6|TRBV7-9|.
TGTGCCAGCAGCGCACAGGGGATCTATAATTCACCCCTCCACTTT
CASSAQGIYNSPLHF
>.|TRBJ1-6|TRBV9|.
TGTGCCAGCAGCGCGACAGGAAACTCACCCCTCCACTTT
CASSATGNSPLHF
>.|TRBJ2-7|TRBV2|.
TGTGCCAGCAGTGAAAGCCCCGAGCAGTACTTC
CASSESPEQYF
>TRBD1|TRBJ2-7|TRBV9|.
TGTGCCAGCAGCGGAACCGCAGGGGGTGCGGGTACCTACGAGCAGTACTTC
CASSGTAGGAGTYEQYF
>TRBD1|TRBJ2-1|TRBV7-2|.
TGTGCCAGCAGCATGGGACAGGCCCCCAACAATGAGCAGTTCTTC
CASSMGQAPNNEQFF
>.|TRBJ1-6|TRBV6-1|few
TGTGCCAGCAGTGCTGGTACTAGGAGCTCCTATAATTCACCCCTCCACTTT
CASSAGTRSSYNSPLHF
>.|TRBJ1-6|TRBV19|.
TGTGCCAGTAGTATCGGTCAGGACAACTCCTATAATTCACCCCTCCACTTT
CASSIGQDNSYNSPLHF
>.|TRBJ2-7|TRBV10-3|.
TGTGCCATCAGTGGGGGGCTTGGGGGCTACGAGCAGTACTTC
CAISGGLGGYEQYF
>.|TRBJ1-6|TRBV10-3|.
TGTGCCATCAGTGAGTCGGGCAGAACTAATTCACCCCTCCACTTT
CAISESGRTNSPLHF
>.|TRBJ1-2|TRBV2|.
TGTGCCAGCAGTGTAACAGATAACTATGGCTACACCTTC
CASSVTDNYGYTF
>TRBD2|TRBJ2-3|TRBV6-6|.
TGTGCCAGCAGTTACTCTGGACTAGCGGGGGTAGATACGCAGTATTTT
CASSYSGLAGVDTQYF
>.|TRBJ1-2|TRBV29-1|.
TGCAGCGCTCAGGGTTTAGGCGGCTATGGCTACACCTTC
CSAQGLGGYGYTF
>.|TRBJ1-6|TRBV6-6|.
TGTGCCAGCGTGGGGGCTTCCTATAATTCACCCCTCCACTTT
CASVGASYNSPLHF
>.|TRBJ2-3|TRBV2|.
TGTGCCAGCAGGCAGGACAGCGTATCCACAGATACGCAGTATTTT
CASRQDSVSTDTQYF
>TRBD1|TRBJ2-2|TRBV5-1|.
TGCGCCAGCAGCTTGGAATGGACAGGGCCCACCGGGGAGCTGTTTTTT
CASSLEWTGPTGELFF
>.|TRBJ2-2|TRBV5-6|.
TGTGCCAGCAGCCTTAGTTCCACCGGGGAGCTGTTTTTT
CASSLSSTGELFF
>TRBD2|TRBJ2-7|TRBV6-4|.
TGTGCCAAGCTAGGACTAGCACTCGAGCAGTACTTC
CAKLGLALEQYF
>.|TRBJ1-5|TRBV2|.
TGTGCCAGCGGGCAGGGGCAGCCCCAGCATTTT
CASGQGQPQHF
>.|TRBJ2-5|TRBV7-2|.
TGTGCCAGCAGCCTACAAGAGACCCAGTACTTC
CASSLQETQYF
>.|TRBJ1-2|TRBV5-1|.
TGCGCCAGCAGCTTGGTGTCGGGCTATGGCTACACCTTC
CASSLVSGYGYTF
>.|TRBJ2-6|TRBV18|.
TGTGCCAGCTCACCGGGGCCTGGGGCCAACGTCCTGACTTTC
CASSPGPGANVLTF
>.|TRBJ1-1|TRBV10-3|.
TGTGCCATCAGGGAACAGGGTTTGACCACTGAAGCTTTCTTT
CAIREQGLTTEAFF
>.|TRBJ1-1|TRBV7-9|.
TGTGCCAGCAGCCCGGCGGACACTGAAGCTTTCTTT
CASSPADTEAFF
>.|TRBJ1-1|TRBV28|.
TGTGCCAGCAGTGGGGGGGGAGTCATGAACACTGAAGCTTTCTTT
CASSGGGVMNTEAFF
>.|TRBJ1-4|TRBV2|.
TGTGCCAGCTACGTCGGACTATCGGGGGAAAAACTGTTTTTT
CASYVGLSGEKLFF
>.|TRBJ2-7|TRBV7-6|.
TGTGCCAGCAGCTTAGATTCAGGTCCATCCTACGAGCAGTACTTC
CASSLDSGPSYEQYF
>.|TRBJ1-3|TRBV14|.
TGTGCCAGCAGCCAAGATTCGGGTATCGGAAACACCATATATTTT
CASSQDSGIGNTIYF
>.|TRBJ2-7|TRBV5-1|.
TGCGCCAGCCGTCTCGGGAGCTCCTACGAGCAGTACTTC
CASRLGSSYEQYF
>TRBD2|TRBJ2-1|TRBV5-1|.
TGCGCCAGCAGCTTTTCTTGGCGGGGGTACAATGAGCAGTTCTTC
CASSFSWRGYNEQFF
>.|TRBJ1-1|TRBV4-1|.
TGCGCCAGCAGCCTACGGGGGAACACTGAAGCTTTCTTT
CASSLRGNTEAFF
>TRBD2|TRBJ2-2|TRBV6-6|once
TGTGCCAGCAGTTACGGCGGGGGGGGGAACGGGGAGCTGTTTTTT
CASSYGGGGNGELFF
>TRBD1|TRBJ2-7|TRBV6-5|once
TGTGCCAGCAAAGGACAGGGGGGCTACGAGCAGTACTTC
CASKGQGGYEQYF
>.|TRBJ1-4|TRBV12-5|.
TGTGCTAGTGAGGGCAGGGAAAATGAAAAACTGTTTTTT
CASEGRENEKLFF
>.|TRBJ1-1|TRBV19|once
TGTGCCAGTCGAAGGCAGAACTATATGAACACTGAAGCTTTCTTT
CASRRQNYMNTEAFF
>.|TRBJ1-1|TRBV7-9|.
TGTGCCAGCAGCTTAGTCAGGGGCCCTGTGAACACTGAAGCTTTCTTT
CASSLVRGPVNTEAFF